Following are 25 T cell receptor beta chains from one sample sequenced in a study of response to subunit inactivated influenza vaccine. TCRdb itself ran the RT-PCR reads through MiXCR, one entry per CDR3 protein. This sample carries hundreds of thousands of distinct CDR3 sequences, roughly 20% of them seen once, and the ten largest clones take 11%. This specimen was PBMCs from blood, taken roughly 5 days after vaccination. Receptors were obtained from a man in his fifties who received an inactivated influenza vaccine.

This clonotype has ten or more counts. The chain is built from TRBV6-5 and TRBJ1-2; 9 nucleotides match TRBD1. The CDR3 spans 14 residues. Trimming cost V 1 base and J 4 bases; bases outside gene matches: 1. Germline assignment: CDR1 MNHEY and CDR2 SVGAGI. The CDR3 is CASSYLDRGYGYTF. The CDR3 bases are TGTGCCAGCAGTTACTTGGACAGGGGCTATGGCTACACCTTC.

The chain couples TRBV25-1 to TRBJ2-5; either TRBD1 or TRBD2 may fit D (5 bases each). The CDR3 totals 14 residues. The germline V gene has CDR1 MGHDK and CDR2 SYGVNS. V was cut by 3 bases and J by 6 bases, with 14 bases left in between. CDR3 protein: CASSEAGSLKTQYF. The CDR3 DNA reads TGTGCCAGCAGTGAGGCAGGGAGTTTGAAGACCCAGTACTTC.

J is TRBJ2-1 and V is TRBV7-6, with 11 bases that match TRBD2. V lost 5 bases, J lost 1 base, and 4 bases stayed unmatched. The CDR3 runs 16 residues. Germline V gene sequence: CDR1 SGHVS, CDR2 FNYEAQ. The CDR3 region has the DNA TGTGCCAGCAGCATGACTAGCGGGGCGTCCTACAATGAGCAGTTCTTC. Translated: CASSMTSGASYNEQFF.

The chain has TRBV29-1 and TRBJ1-1; D unclear. This CDR3 has 11 amino acids. CDR1 SQVTM and CDR2 ANQGSEA come from the germline V gene. Trimming removed 8 bases from V and 7 bases from J, with 14 bases in between. In DNA, the CDR3 is TGCAGCCCTCTGCTTGACGGTGAAGCTTTCTTT. Residues: CSPLLDGEAFF.

This clonotype turned up a few times. The chain employs TRBV7-6 and TRBJ1-3; D unclear. This CDR3 comprises 15 residues. The germline gives CDR1 SGHVS, CDR2 FNYEAQ. Trimming left V 1 base short and J 4 bases short, with 11 bases between. The CDR3 reads CASSLDSIVGNTIYF. For the CDR3, the DNA is TGTGCCAGCAGCTTAGACAGTATTGTCGGAAACACCATATATTTT.

The chain uses TRBV20-1 and TRBJ2-5, with TRBD1 as a possible D gene (5 bases). Per the germline V gene, CDR1 is DFQATT and CDR2 is SNEGSKA (reference sequence). V gave up 1 base and J gave up 5 bases, with 11 bases separating them. CDR3 length: 13 residues. The CDR3 region is CSARGQRWETQYF. The CDR3 bases are TGCAGTGCTAGAGGACAGCGATGGGAGACCCAGTACTTC.

This clonotype was counted at least ten times. The chain recombines TRBV4-2 with TRBJ2-5; tentatively, D is TRBD1 or TRBD2 (12 bases each). The CDR3 is 19 residues long. Germline lookup yields CDR1 LGHNA and CDR2 YNFKEQ. The V and J ends lost 5 bases and 2 bases respectively, with 27 bases between them. The CDR3 DNA sequence: TGTGCCAGCAGCGGGACAGGGGGCTACCTAGCGGGAGGGCAAGAGACCCAGTACTTC. It translates to CASSGTGGYLAGGQETQYF.

The J gene is TRBJ2-5, the V gene TRBV18; 7 bases map to TRBD1. Germline V gives CDR1 KGHSH, CDR2 LQKENI. V dropped 3 bases and J dropped 4; count of bases not matched to a gene: 8. CDR3 length: 15 residues. In DNA, the CDR3 is TGTGCCAGCTCACCGTACTCAAACAGGGGAGAGACCCAGTACTTC. This encodes CASSPYSNRGETQYF.

This clonotype was seen a handful of times. The chain has TRBV6-1 and TRBJ2-3; D is perhaps TRBD2 (5 bases). The V gene's germline CDR1 is MNHNS and CDR2 SASEGT. This CDR3 is built from 16 residues. V was trimmed by 5 bases and J by 0 bases, leaving 15 bases between them. CDR3 sequence: CASSPFAGPSTDTQYF. CDR3 coding DNA: TGTGCCAGCAGTCCCTTTGCGGGCCCGAGCACAGATACGCAGTATTTT.

This clonotype was detected only once. Written as DNA, the CDR3 is TGTGCCAGCAGTGACTACCCCGTACTATCGTACAATGAGCAGTTCTTC. Amino acids: CASSDYPVLSYNEQFF. The rearrangement joins TRBV6-4 to TRBJ2-1; D remains unclear. The CDR3 has 16 amino acids. From germline, CDR1 is MRHNA and CDR2 SNTAGT. The V end lost 1 base, the J end lost 4 bases, and 14 bases lay between the germline ends.

This clonotype was recorded a few times. This chain connects TRBV10-1 to TRBJ2-1; possible D gene TRBD2, 5 bases. The germline V and J ends were trimmed by 0 bases and 4 bases, with 7 bases remaining between them. Per the germline V gene, CDR1 is WNHNN and CDR2 is SYGVQD (reference sequence). The CDR3 spans 14 residues. As DNA, the CDR3 is TGCGCCAGCAGTGAGTCGAGAGGGTACAATGAGCAGTTCTTC. Protein: CASSESRGYNEQFF.

The chain couples TRBV12-3 or TRBV12-4 to TRBJ2-7; D is tentatively TRBD1 or TRBD2 (5 bases each). V gave up 5 bases and J gave up 1 base, with 15 bases separating them. The CDR3 contains 15 residues. Here the CDR3 DNA reads TGTGCCAGCAGTACCGGGACCCACGTTTCCTACGAGCAGTACTTC. It yields the protein CASSTGTHVSYEQYF.

This clonotype was found many times. The chain recombines TRBV20-1 with TRBJ2-5; D not certain. Trimming cost V 1 base and J 5 bases, with 17 bases left between them. The germline V gene has CDR1 DFQATT and CDR2 SNEGSKA (reference sequence). The CDR3 has 15 amino acids. CDR3 sequence (DNA): TGCAGTGCTAGAGCTCCTGCCCTTAATCTGGAGACCCAGTACTTC. Translation: CSARAPALNLETQYF.

This clonotype was counted a few times. V is TRBV6-1 and J is TRBJ2-1, with 9 positions matching TRBD1. The CDR3 runs to 15 residues. The germline V gene encodes CDR1 MNHNS and CDR2 SASEGT. V was pared by 5 bases and J by 7 bases, with 9 bases of the junction left unmatched. For the CDR3, the DNA is TGTGCCAGCAGTCAATTCTCCGGGACAGGGAATGAGCAGTTCTTC. This translates into CASSQFSGTGNEQFF.

The CDR3 reads CASEEGVEAFF. DNA for the CDR3: TGCGCCAGCGAAGAGGGGGTTGAAGCTTTCTTT. The chain links TRBV10-2 to TRBJ1-1; perhaps TRBD1 as D (6 bases). The ends were cut back, 8 bases at V and 7 bases at J, with 11 bases in the middle. There are 11 residues in the CDR3. Germline CDR1 and CDR2: WSHSY and SAAADI.

This clonotype turned up a few times. J is TRBJ2-1 and V is TRBV4-1; 11 bases are shared with TRBD2. The CDR3 length is 15 residues. V lost 4 bases, J lost 7 bases, and 6 bases stayed unmatched. Looked up from germline, CDR1 is MGHRA and CDR2 is YSYEKL. Here the CDR3 reads CASSLSGGVRNEQFF. CDR3 sequence (DNA): TGCGCCAGCAGCCTTAGCGGGGGGGTTAGAAATGAGCAGTTCTTC.

This rearrangement joins TRBV11-2 to TRBJ2-1; 7 bases agree with TRBD2. V dropped 5 bases and J dropped 2; count of bases not matched to a gene: 15. Germline-derived CDR1 and CDR2 are SGHAT and FQNNGV. The CDR3 runs 18 residues. The CDR3 region is CASSGLRRGSNPYNEQFF. The CDR3 DNA reads as TGTGCCAGCAGCGGTCTCCGGCGGGGGTCCAATCCCTACAATGAGCAGTTCTTC.

The genes are TRBV6-1 and TRBJ2-3; D may match TRBD1 or TRBD2 (5 bases each). Per germline, CDR1 MNHNS and CDR2 SASEGT. This CDR3 contains 14 residues. V lost 6 bases to trimming and J lost 2 bases, with 12 bases between them. The DNA for the CDR3 is TGTGCCAGCAGGAAAGGGACCGCCACAGATACGCAGTATTTT. Its translation is CASRKGTATDTQYF.

The chain uses TRBV20-1 and TRBJ1-5, with unresolved D. The germline gives CDR1 DFQATT, CDR2 SNEGSKA (reference sequence). The CDR3 is 14 amino acids. V lost 3 bases to trimming and J lost 3 bases, with 12 bases between them. CDR3 in amino acids: CSASLDYYNQPQHF. Written as DNA, the CDR3 is TGCAGTGCTAGTCTGGACTATTACAATCAGCCCCAGCATTTT.

The rearrangement joins TRBV2 to TRBJ2-1; TRBD2 aligns across 8 bases. Germline V gene sequence: CDR1 SNHLY, CDR2 FYNNEI. This CDR3 spans 17 amino acids. Germline trimming cut 6 bases from V and 7 bases from J; bases unmatched to any gene: 17. Here the CDR3 reads CASRKIAAGGPGNEQFF. The CDR3, as DNA: TGTGCCAGCAGGAAGATTGCGGCGGGGGGCCCGGGGAATGAGCAGTTCTTC.

The chain combines TRBV7-9 with TRBJ2-5; 10 bases map to TRBD1. The CDR3 covers 14 residues. Per germline, CDR1 SEHNR and CDR2 FQNEAQ (reference sequence). V was pared by 5 bases and J by 5 bases, with 5 bases of the junction left unmatched. CDR3 in amino acids: CASSRQGAVETQYF. The CDR3 DNA sequence: TGTGCCAGCAGCAGACAGGGGGCGGTTGAGACCCAGTACTTC.

Only a few counts were recorded for this clonotype. The chain recombines TRBV20-1 with TRBJ2-3, with D possibly matching TRBD1 (6 bases). Per the germline V gene, CDR1 is DFQATT and CDR2 is SNEGSKA (reference sequence). This CDR3 region has 15 residues. V was shortened by 6 bases and J by 2 bases, with 18 bases between the two germline ends. The CDR3: CSAGDTEKATDTQYF. The CDR3 bases are TGCAGTGCGGGGGACACGGAGAAAGCCACAGATACGCAGTATTTT.

J is TRBJ1-1 and V is TRBV7-2, with D tentatively TRBD1 (5 bases). The V gene's germline CDR1 is SGHTA and CDR2 FQGNSA. V was shortened by 0 bases and J by 1 base, with 9 bases between the two germline ends. The CDR3 has 15 amino acids. In DNA, the CDR3 is TGTGCCAGCAGCTTAGCGCCGGGGGGGAACACTGAAGCTTTCTTT. As protein: CASSLAPGGNTEAFF.

This clonotype is medium-sized within its sample. The chain carries TRBV7-2 and TRBJ2-7; no clear D. The CDR3 loop spans 14 amino acids. V lost 1 base and J 5 bases, leaving 12 bases between the germline ends. Looked up from germline, CDR1 is SGHTA and CDR2 is FQGNSA. The CDR3 DNA sequence: TGTGCCAGCAGCTTAGTGGGTGTGGGGAACGAGCAGTACTTC. Translating gives CASSLVGVGNEQYF.

The chain carries TRBV4-2 and TRBJ1-5, with TRBD1 identical over 11 bases. This CDR3 contains 22 residues. The ends lost 4 bases at V and 1 base at J; junction bases unmatched: 21. Germline values: CDR1 LGHNA, CDR2 YNFKEQ. In DNA, the CDR3 is TGTGCCAGCAGCCTAGGGTCGGGACAGGGGGGATTGCAGGTCGCGAGCAATCAGCCCCAGCATTTT. Translating gives CASSLGSGQGGLQVASNQPQHF.